This T cell receptor (beta chain) came from a study of shared clonotypes between healthy human individuals. V was cut by 4 bases and J by 3 bases, with 4 bases left in between. Germline V gene data show CDR1 as SNHLY and CDR2 as FYNNEI. The CDR3 totals 11 residues. This clone showed up just once. Its antigen is not known. The sample has other DNA sequences that encode this CDR3 too. Findings and limits, study-wide: Investigators expected sequencing depth to affect clonotype sharing among donors. Lower generation probabilities were found for non-shared clonotypes than for those shared by all four donors.

Naive CD45RA+ and memory CD45RA-negative subsets were split from CD4+ cells. An assay was performed, and its level was deep. TCRdb's copy holds only in-frame clones and misses some; the assay was immunoSEQ multiplex PCR. The sample lists a few million clones; nearly 97% were seen once. This chain connects TRBV2 to TRBJ2-7; D is undetermined. What was sequenced was naive CD4+ T cells sorted from blood. Specified subset: CD45RA+ positively selected. The source is a man between 18 and 29 years old in good health. The CDR3 loop reads CASSGNYEQYF. The DNA of the CDR3 is TGTGCCAGCAGTGGTAACTACGAGCAGTACTTC.